Below are 7 T cell receptor beta chains sequenced from a single sample in a study of cytomegalovirus exposure and HLA in healthy donors. Researchers ran the PCR with 60 Vbeta and 13 Jbeta primers. Here immunoSEQ multiplex PCR was the method, and the copy in TCRdb shows in-frame clones only, minus some. The profile covers roughly 180,000 clones, with more than 65% appearing a single time and around 1.4% taken by the ten largest. The sequenced material came from PBMCs. These receptors came from a girl between 5 and 17 years old in good health and CMV-seropositive.

This clone was detected once. The J gene is TRBJ2-7, the V gene TRBV6-5; 9 nucleotides agree with TRBD1. V lost 6 bases and J lost 5; bases outside the gene matches: 5. Germline CDR1 reads MNHEY; CDR2 reads SVGAGI. CDR3 length: 13 amino acids. CDR3 bases: TGTGCCAGCAGCCCAAGACAGGGGGACGAGCAGTACTTC. It yields the protein CASSPRQGDEQYF.

This clone turned up a few times. The CDR3 protein is CASSLVIAGGTDTQYF. CDR3 nucleotides: TGTGCCAGCAGCTTAGTTATAGCGGGGGGCACAGATACGCAGTATTTT. The genes are TRBV7-8 and TRBJ2-3, with TRBD2 matching 9 bases. V was clipped by 1 base and J by 1 base; unmatched bases: 3. The CDR3 is 16 residues long. Germline V gene sequence: CDR1 SGHVS, CDR2 FQNEAQ. Variable domain in full (rest from reference TRBV7-8 and TRBJ2-3): GAGVSQSPRYKVAKRGQDVALRCDPISGHVSLFWYQQALGQGPEFLTYFQNEAQLDKSGLPSDRFFAERPEGSVSTLKIQRTQQEDSAVYLCASSLVIAGGTDTQYFGPGTRLTVL.

The chain links TRBV5-1 to TRBJ2-5; 7 bases fit TRBD2. After removal of 6 bases from V and 2 bases from J, the junction contained 7 bases not matched to a gene. Looked up from germline, CDR1 is SGHRS and CDR2 is YFSETQ. The CDR3 totals 14 residues. CDR3: CASTESGKQETQYF. DNA of the CDR3: TGCGCCAGCACTGAGAGCGGGAAACAAGAGACCCAGTACTTC.

This clone showed up just a few times. The chain uses TRBV10-2 and TRBJ2-3; TRBD1 is a possible D gene (5 bases). Trimming took off 8 bases at V and 5 bases at J, with 17 bases between the two ends. The germline V gene has CDR1 WSHSY and CDR2 SAAADI. The CDR3 is 14 residues long. The CDR3 DNA reads TGCGCCAGCTCCTTCCTAGGGCAGGGAGATACGCAGTATTTT. Protein product: CASSFLGQGDTQYF.

The chain couples TRBV18 to TRBJ1-1; D unresolved. The germline V gene encodes CDR1 KGHSH and CDR2 LQKENI. Trimming cost V 0 bases and J 1 base, with 15 bases left between them. This CDR3 spans 17 amino acids. CDR3 protein: CASSPPNRGLGNTEAFF. The CDR3 region has the DNA TGTGCCAGCTCACCACCCAACCGGGGTTTGGGGAACACTGAAGCTTTCTTT.

The J gene is TRBJ2-7, the V gene TRBV28; D may be TRBD2 (6 bases). This CDR3 has 11 residues. Germline CDR1 and CDR2: MDHEN and SYDVKM. Deletions cut 4 bases from V and 7 bases from J, with 8 bases between. In nucleotides, the CDR3 is TGTGCCAGCAGTTCTCGGGGGGAGCAGTACTTC. It codes for CASSSRGEQYF.

This clone was observed a handful of times. The chain uses TRBV10-3 and TRBJ1-5, with 11 positions matching TRBD1. The germline V gene encodes CDR1 ENHRY and CDR2 SYGVKD. J was trimmed by 9 bases and V by 8 bases; bases with no gene match: 6. The CDR3 runs 13 residues. As DNA, the CDR3 is TGTGCCATCGGGGGGACAGGGGGGGTGCCCCAGCATTTT. Its protein is CAIGGTGGVPQHF.